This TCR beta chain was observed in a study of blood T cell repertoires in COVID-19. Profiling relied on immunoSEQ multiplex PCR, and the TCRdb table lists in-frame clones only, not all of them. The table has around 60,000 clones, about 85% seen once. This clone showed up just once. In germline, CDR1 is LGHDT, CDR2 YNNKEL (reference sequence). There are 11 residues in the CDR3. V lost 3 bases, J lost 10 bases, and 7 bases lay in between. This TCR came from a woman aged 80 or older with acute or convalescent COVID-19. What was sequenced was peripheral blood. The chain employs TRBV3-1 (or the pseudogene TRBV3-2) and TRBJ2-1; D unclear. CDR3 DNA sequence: TGTGCCAGCAGCCACGCAGGCGAGCAGTTCTTC. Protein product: CASSHAGEQFF.